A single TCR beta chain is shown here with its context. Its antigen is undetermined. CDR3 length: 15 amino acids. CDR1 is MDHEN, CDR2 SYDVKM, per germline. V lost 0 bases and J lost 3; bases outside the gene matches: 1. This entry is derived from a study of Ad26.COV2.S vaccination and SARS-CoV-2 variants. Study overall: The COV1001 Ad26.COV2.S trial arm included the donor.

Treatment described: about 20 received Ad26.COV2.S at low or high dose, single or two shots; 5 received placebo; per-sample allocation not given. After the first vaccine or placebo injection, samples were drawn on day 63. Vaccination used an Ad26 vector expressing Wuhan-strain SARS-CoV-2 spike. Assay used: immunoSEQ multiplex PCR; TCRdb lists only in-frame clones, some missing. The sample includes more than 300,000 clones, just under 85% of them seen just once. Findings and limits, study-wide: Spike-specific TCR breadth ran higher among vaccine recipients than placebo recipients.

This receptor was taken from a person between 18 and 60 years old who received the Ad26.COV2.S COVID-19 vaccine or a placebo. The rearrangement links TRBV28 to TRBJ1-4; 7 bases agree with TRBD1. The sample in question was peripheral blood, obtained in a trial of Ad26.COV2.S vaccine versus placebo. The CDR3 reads CASSLWGTANEKLFF. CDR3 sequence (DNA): TGTGCCAGCAGTTTATGGGGGACAGCTAATGAAAAACTGTTTTTT.